Listed below are T cell receptor beta chains from one sample, sequenced in a study of T cell responses to AZD1222 COVID-19 vaccine. Assay used: immunoSEQ multiplex PCR; TCRdb lists only in-frame clones, some missing. Altogether 100,000 to 150,000 clones are present, around 90% being singletons, with the ten largest covering less than 2%. Source: peripheral blood, taken 28 days after the second AZD1222 dose. All receptors derive from an adult who received the AZD1222 COVID-19 vaccine. Both conserved end residues are part of each CDR3. Fields, in order: V gene, J gene, D gene, clone size, CDR3 protein, CDR3 DNA. The D gene is left open where the match is weak. Clone size is not always given. Where it is, it says once, few, many or a class for expanded clones.

TRBV7-9,TRBJ1-6,NA,NA,CAIRRGEDSPLHF,TGTGCCATCCGACGGGGGGAGGATTCACCCCTCCACTTT
TRBV6-5,TRBJ1-6,TRBD1,NA,CASRPGQGFSPLHF,TGTGCCAGCAGACCGGGACAGGGCTTTTCACCCCTCCACTTT
TRBV6-4,TRBJ1-1,TRBD1,NA,CASSDPGQGARNTEAFF,TGTGCCAGCAGTGACCCTGGACAGGGGGCTCGGAACACTGAAGCTTTCTTT
TRBV30,TRBJ1-3,NA,NA,CAWTSVGNTIYF,TGTGCCTGGACAAGTGTTGGAAACACCATATATTTT
TRBV9,TRBJ2-3,TRBD2,NA,CASSASGLATDTQYF,TGTGCCAGCAGCGCCTCGGGACTAGCAACAGATACGCAGTATTTT
TRBV11-3,TRBJ1-6,NA,NA,CASSLEPGRGNSPLHF,TGTGCCAGCAGCTTAGAGCCCGGACGGGGTAATTCACCCCTCCACTTT
TRBV30,TRBJ2-1,NA,NA,CAWSGQAGSEQFF,TGTGCCTGGAGTGGACAGGCGGGGAGTGAGCAGTTCTTC
TRBV6-5,TRBJ2-7,TRBD2,NA,CASKGGSSYEQYF,TGTGCCAGTAAAGGCGGGAGCTCCTACGAGCAGTACTTC
TRBV5-1,TRBJ1-2,TRBD1,NA,CASSLGDRGRGYTF,TGCGCCAGCAGCTTGGGGGACAGGGGACGTGGCTACACCTTC
TRBV10-3,TRBJ1-5,NA,NA,CAISANGQPNQPQHF,TGTGCCATCAGTGCGAACGGGCAGCCCAATCAGCCCCAGCATTTT
TRBV4-1,TRBJ2-2,NA,NA,CASSQDSRDLTGELFF,TGCGCCAGCAGCCAAGATTCCCGGGACCTCACCGGGGAGCTGTTTTTT
TRBV3-1/TRBV3-2,TRBJ2-5,NA,once,CASSQGLGGRETQYF,TGTGCCAGCAGCCAAGGTTTGGGGGGCCGCGAGACCCAGTACTTC
TRBV6-2/TRBV6-3,TRBJ2-5,TRBD2,NA,CASSPGVTSGSGETQYF,TGTGCCAGCAGTCCCGGGGTGACTAGCGGGAGTGGGGAGACCCAGTACTTC
TRBV2,TRBJ2-5,TRBD2,NA,CASRRSSGREETQYF,TGTGCCAGCAGAAGAAGTAGCGGGAGGGAAGAGACCCAGTACTTC
TRBV29-1,TRBJ2-6,NA,NA,CSVRSGTGANVLTF,TGCAGCGTAAGATCAGGGACTGGGGCCAACGTCCTGACTTTC
TRBV13,TRBJ1-1,TRBD1,NA,CASSLGRRGQGTEAFF,TGTGCCAGCAGCTTAGGCCGGAGGGGGCAGGGGACTGAAGCTTTCTTT